This is a list of T cell receptor beta chains from one sample in a study of cytomegalovirus exposure and HLA in healthy donors. Method: immunoSEQ multiplex PCR; TCRdb's copy keeps in-frame clones and lacks some. The sample holds more than 80,000 clones, just over 70% seen once. Material: PBMCs. The receptors derive from a boy younger than 18 in good health and CMV-seronegative. CDR3s include the opening cysteine and the closing phenylalanine or tryptophan. The order of the fields is V gene, J gene, clone size, D gene, CDR3 DNA, CDR3 protein. The D gene is left open where the match is weak. Rows may omit the clone size; those that give it use once, few, many or a size class.

TRBV6-5	TRBJ1-2	.	.	TGTGCCAGCAGTTACTCGAGCGGGGTTTCCATCTATGGCTACACCTTC	CASSYSSGVSIYGYTF
TRBV27	TRBJ2-7	.	.	TGTGCCAGCAGTTTACGGCCCAGCAGGGGTGCCGAGCAGTACTTC	CASSLRPSRGAEQYF
TRBV5-1	TRBJ1-1	.	.	TGCGCCAGCAGCCCCGGTCTTGGCCCCGAGGGCACTGAAGCTTTCTTT	CASSPGLGPEGTEAFF
TRBV2	TRBJ2-7	once	.	TGTGCCAGCAGTGACCTTGACAGAGGCTCCTACGAGCAGTACTTC	CASSDLDRGSYEQYF
TRBV21-1	TRBJ1-1	.	.	TGTGCCAGCCCGGAGCTTGAAGCTTTCTTT	CASPELEAFF
TRBV30	TRBJ1-2	.	.	TGTGCCTGGAGGGGAGGGGTCAATAAGGCTGGCTACACCTTC	CAWRGGVNKAGYTF
TRBV7-7	TRBJ2-4	few	TRBD1	TGTGCTAGCAGCTTAGCAGGGACAGGGAGGAGAGCCAAAAACATTCAGTACTTC	CASSLAGTGRRAKNIQYF
TRBV10-3	TRBJ1-3	.	TRBD1	TGTGCCATCAGTGAGTGGACAGGGGCGGTTTCTGGAAACACCATATATTTT	CAISEWTGAVSGNTIYF
TRBV2	TRBJ1-3	.	.	TGTGCCAGCTCCTACGCTGGAAACACCATATATTTT	CASSYAGNTIYF
TRBV30	TRBJ2-7	once	.	TGTGCCTGGAAGTTCCACAGCTCCTACGAGCAGTACTTC	CAWKFHSSYEQYF
TRBV5-4	TRBJ1-1	once	.	TGTGCCAGCAGCTTGGCCTGGCCAGAGAACACTGAAGCTTTCTTT	CASSLAWPENTEAFF
TRBV9	TRBJ1-1	.	.	TGTGCCAGCAGCGTAGGGGGGGGCAGGGGAGGGACTGAAGCTTTCTTT	CASSVGGGRGGTEAFF
TRBV19	TRBJ2-7	.	TRBD1	TGTGCCAGTAGTCTACAGGGGCCAACATTAATCTACGAGCAGTACTTC	CASSLQGPTLIYEQYF
TRBV7-2	TRBJ2-5	.	TRBD1	TGTGCCAGCAGCTCTTCGACAGGGAGGACCCAGTACTTC	CASSSSTGRTQYF
TRBV25-1	TRBJ2-3	.	.	TGTGCCAGCAGTGGGGGGGGGCCGCCGGATACGCAGTATTTT	CASSGGGPPDTQYF
TRBV6-1	TRBJ2-5	.	.	TGTGCCAGCAGTGAATTTGGAGGTCAAGAGACCCAGTACTTC	CASSEFGGQETQYF
TRBV27	TRBJ2-5	.	TRBD2	TGTGCCAGCAGTTTATATGCGGGAGTGGGAGAGACCCAGTACTTC	CASSLYAGVGETQYF
TRBV9	TRBJ2-7	.	TRBD1	TGTGCCAGCAGCGGGTCGACAGGGCTTAGCTCCTACGAGCAGTACTTC	CASSGSTGLSSYEQYF
TRBV28	TRBJ2-7	.	TRBD2	TGTGCCAGCAGTTTAGGGGGGGAAGAGCAGTACTTC	CASSLGGEEQYF
TRBV7-6	TRBJ1-2	.	.	TGTGCCAGCAGGTCGGACAGAAACTATGGCTACACCTTC	CASRSDRNYGYTF
TRBV5-1	TRBJ2-7	.	TRBD1	TGCGCCAGCAGCTTTGACAGGGGGGCCTACGAGCAGTACTTC	CASSFDRGAYEQYF
TRBV9	TRBJ2-7	once	.	TGTGCCAGCAGCATCCCCGGGACAAGCGAGCAGTACTTC	CASSIPGTSEQYF
TRBV5-1	TRBJ2-7	few	.	TGCGCCAGCAGCCCTAACCTACCCTACGAGCAGTACTTC	CASSPNLPYEQYF
TRBV4-1	TRBJ2-7	.	TRBD2	TGCGCCAGCAGCCAACCACTAGCGGGGGGCCACGAGCAGTACTTC	CASSQPLAGGHEQYF
TRBV6-4	TRBJ2-3	few	.	TGTGCCAGCAGTGCCGTTCCGACAGATACGCAGTATTTT	CASSAVPTDTQYF
TRBV14	TRBJ2-7	.	.	TGTGCCAGCAGCCATGTCACCTACGAGCAGTACTTC	CASSHVTYEQYF
TRBV9	TRBJ2-5	.	.	TGTGCCAGCAGCTTCTCGACTACTGGGGATGCCCAGTACTTC	CASSFSTTGDAQYF
TRBV2	TRBJ1-6	.	.	TGTGCCAGCAGTCCAGGAAACTATAATTCACCCCTCCACTTT	CASSPGNYNSPLHF
TRBV5-1	TRBJ2-7	.	.	TGCGCCAGCAGCTTGGGCCAGTCATACGAGCAGTACTTC	CASSLGQSYEQYF
TRBV19	TRBJ1-2	.	.	TGTGCCAGTAGTACGGGGTTGGTGGACGGCTACACCTTC	CASSTGLVDGYTF
TRBV4-3	TRBJ2-5	.	.	TGCGCCAGCAGCCAAGGGTGGAACAGACCACAAGAGACCCAGTACTTC	CASSQGWNRPQETQYF
TRBV28	TRBJ1-1	once	TRBD1	TGTGCCAGCAGTGGGGACAGCCTCAACACTGAAGCTTTCTTT	CASSGDSLNTEAFF
TRBV29-1	TRBJ1-4	.	TRBD1	TGCAGCGTCCGCCTCGGGACAGATGAAAAACTGTTTTTT	CSVRLGTDEKLFF
TRBV5-8	TRBJ2-7	once	.	TGTGCCAGCAATTTAGTGGGACTCCGCGGTTCACCCCACGAGCAGTACTTC	CASNLVGLRGSPHEQYF
TRBV18	TRBJ2-7	.	.	TGTGCCAGCTCCTTGGTAGGGACAACCTACGAGCAGTACTTC	CASSLVGTTYEQYF
TRBV15	TRBJ2-3	.	TRBD2	TGTGCCACCAGCAGAGGACTAGCGGGAGTAGATACGCAGTATTTT	CATSRGLAGVDTQYF
TRBV7-2	TRBJ2-3	.	.	TGTGCCAGCAGCTTAGGTGGCTTTATCAGCACAGATACGCAGTATTTT	CASSLGGFISTDTQYF
TRBV30	TRBJ1-2	.	.	TGTGCCTGGAGTCCGACCACGACCTCGACAGTATACTATGGCTACACCTTC	CAWSPTTTSTVYYGYTF
TRBV18	TRBJ2-5	.	.	TGTGCCAGCTCACTCTTGGCCTTCCAAGAGACCCAGTACTTC	CASSLLAFQETQYF
TRBV6-4	TRBJ2-1	.	.	TGTGCCAGCAGTGAGGAGCAGTACAATGAGCAGTTCTTC	CASSEEQYNEQFF
TRBV5-1	TRBJ2-1	few	.	TGCGCCAGCAAACGGTTAGCCAATGAGCAGTTCTTC	CASKRLANEQFF
TRBV25-1	TRBJ1-2	.	.	TGTGCCAGCAGTGCCAATCTACAGGGTTTGGGAGCGGGATTCTACACCTTC	CASSANLQGLGAGFYTF
TRBV9	TRBJ1-6	.	.	TGTGCCAGCCCCCGAGGACCGGACAAGATTAATTCACCCCTCCACTTT	CASPRGPDKINSPLHF
TRBV14	TRBJ2-1	.	.	TGTGCCAGCAGCCAATTCGGGGACTCACCCTACAATGAGCAGTTCTTC	CASSQFGDSPYNEQFF
TRBV28	TRBJ2-5	few	.	TGTGCCAGCAGTTCCACAGGGTCGCGAGAGACCCAGTACTTC	CASSSTGSRETQYF
TRBV2	TRBJ1-2	.	.	TGTGCCAGCAAACGTTCCCGAGACAGCTATGGCTACACCTTC	CASKRSRDSYGYTF
TRBV11-3	TRBJ2-7	once	.	TGTGCCAGCAGCTTATGGATGGTCGGGGAATCCGAGCAGTACTTC	CASSLWMVGESEQYF
TRBV28	TRBJ1-2	.	.	TGTGCCAGCAGTCAGCGGGCAGTTGGCTACACCTTC	CASSQRAVGYTF
TRBV6-5	TRBJ2-7	.	TRBD1	TGTGCCAGCAGTTACCGGGACAGGAGCTCCTACGAGCAGTACTTC	CASSYRDRSSYEQYF